This T cell receptor (beta chain) was documented in a study of blood T cell repertoires in COVID-19. Study summary: Specimens from acute and convalescent COVID-19 originated in the United States, Italy and Spain. T cells, B-cell-depleted T cells, or PBMCs provided the cDNA or gDNA that served as material.

Source study methods: By means of reference gene primer amplification, nucleated cell counts were estimated. The method was immunoSEQ multiplex PCR; TCRdb's version includes in-frame clones alone and lacks a portion of them. V, J and clone size are those of that table, while D and trimming were read from the DNA. The data contain about 11,000 clones, about 87% of them seen just once; the ten biggest clones take up roughly 4.4%. The V segment lost 4 bases and the J segment 1 base; nucleotides outside the gene matches: 5. The CDR3 consists of 15 residues. The germline gives CDR1 SEHNR, CDR2 FQNEAQ (reference sequence).

This receptor was taken from a human donor in a cohort sampled during active COVID-19. The rearrangement uses TRBV7-9 and TRBJ2-5; 8 nucleotides line up with TRBD1. Sequencing input: peripheral blood. CDR3 amino acids: CASSSGQGVQETQYF. In nucleotides, the CDR3 is TGTGCCAGCAGCTCCGGACAGGGAGTCCAAGAGACCCAGTACTTC. The full variable domain, in which reference TRBV7-9 and TRBJ2-5 provide the parts outside the CDR3, is DTGVSQNPRHKITKRGQNVTFRCDPISEHNRLYWYRQTLGQGPEFLTYFQNEAQLEKSRLLSDRFSAERPKGSFSTLEIQRTEQGDSAMYLCASSSGQGVQETQYFGPGTRLLVL.